The TCR beta chain under discussion was sequenced for a study of naive CD8 T cells in extremely preterm neonates. Whole-study results and caveats: Preterm neonate repertoires were significantly less rich by iChao1 than others.

Comments on this clone: What it binds is unknown.

V lost 5 bases and J lost 5, with 15 bases in between. The CDR3 consists of 14 residues. CDR1 SEHNR and CDR2 FQNEAQ come from the germline V gene (reference sequence). Sequencing used immunoSEQ multiplex PCR; TCRdb keeps in-frame clones, though not all of them. Of around 7,900 clones detected, roughly 98% appear once; the ten largest clones hold roughly 2.9%. Healthy children aged 16-56 months having elective surgery, and healthy nonsmoking adults, gave blood. The sample holds sorted live naive CD8+ CD45RA+CCR7+ T cells. The sequence came from a human donor in good health. This chain connects TRBV7-9 to TRBJ2-5, with TRBD2 as a possible D gene (5 bases). The sequenced sample was naive CD8+ T cells from blood. The CDR3, as DNA: TGTGCCAGCAGCCCAACGGACCGGAGGGAGACCCAGTACTTC. Translating gives CASSPTDRRETQYF.